The 9 T cell receptor beta chains below were found in one sample sequenced in a study of early T cells in non-severe SARS-CoV-2 infection. TCRdb independently ran MiXCR on the 5' RACE reads; one entry per CDR3 protein. The data hold roughly 86,000 distinct CDR3 sequences, with roughly 14% observed a single time. Material: whole blood. All receptors derive from an adult who was a healthcare worker with PCR-confirmed SARS-CoV-2 infection or an uninfected control (not recorded which).

The genes are TRBV6-2 or TRBV6-3 and TRBJ2-5; tentative D call: TRBD2 (6 bases). Germline CDR1 reads MNHEY; CDR2 reads SVGEGT. V was trimmed by 4 bases and J by 5 bases, leaving 14 bases between them. This CDR3 is built from 14 residues. The CDR3, as DNA: TGTGCCAGCAGTTTTGGCGGGGCGCGCGAGACCCAGTACTTC. It translates to CASSFGGARETQYF.

The chain employs TRBV6-6 and TRBJ2-2; the match to TRBD1 covers 7 bases. V shed 7 bases, J shed 2 bases, and the junction held 7 bases outside the gene matches. Germline V gene lookup returns CDR1 MNHNY and CDR2 SVGAGI (reference sequence). The CDR3 covers 15 residues. The chain's CDR3 is CASTNDRDNTGELFF. The DNA of the CDR3 is TGTGCCAGCACCAATGACAGGGATAACACCGGGGAGCTGTTTTTT.

The rearrangement links TRBV7-9 to TRBJ1-1, with TRBD1 as a possible D gene (6 bases). Germline values: CDR1 SEHNR, CDR2 FQNEAQ (reference sequence). Trimming removed 2 bases at V and 4 bases at J, with 8 bases between. The CDR3 sequence is 13 residues long. CDR3 amino acids: CASSLKGGTEAFF. DNA of the CDR3: TGTGCCAGCAGCTTAAAGGGGGGCACTGAAGCTTTCTTT.

This clonotype was seen repeatedly, ten times or more. This rearrangement joins TRBV9 to TRBJ2-2, with 9 bases fitting TRBD1. The CDR3 consists of 15 residues. Germline-derived CDR1 and CDR2 are SGDLS and YYNGEE. Trimming took 7 bases from V and 2 from J; bases not matched to a gene: 6. The CDR3 DNA reads TGTGCCAGCCGGGGACAGGGAAGCAACACCGGGGAGCTGTTTTTT. Translation: CASRGQGSNTGELFF. The entire variable domain, with the rest obtained from reference TRBV9 and TRBJ2-2, is as follows: DSGVTQTPKHLITATGQRVTLRCSPRSGDLSVYWYQQSLDQGLQFLIQYYNGEERAKGNILERFSAQQFPDLHSELNLSSLELGDSALYFCASRGQGSNTGELFFGEGSRLTVL.

The CDR3 reads CASSKQGAQSQPQHF. The DNA for the CDR3 is TGTGCCAGCAGTAAACAGGGGGCGCAGAGTCAGCCCCAGCATTTT. This chain connects TRBV2 to TRBJ1-5, with TRBD1 matching 9 bases. V was clipped by 5 bases and J by 6 bases; unmatched bases: 8. The CDR3 covers 15 residues. Germline CDR1 reads SNHLY; CDR2 reads FYNNEI.

The gene calls are TRBV27 and TRBJ2-2; 9 positions agree with TRBD1. CDR3 size: 17 residues. In germline, CDR1 is MNHEY, CDR2 SMNVEV (reference sequence). V gave up 6 bases and J gave up 6 bases; unmatched junction bases: 14. CDR3 loop: CASRVPPGQGSSGELFF. For the CDR3, the DNA is TGTGCCAGCAGGGTGCCACCGGGACAGGGTAGTTCCGGGGAGCTGTTTTTT.

The V call is TRBV19, the J call TRBJ2-2; D gene uncertain. This CDR3 is built from 14 residues. The ends were cut back, 2 bases at V and 5 bases at J, with 9 bases in the middle. Germline V gene sequence: CDR1 LNHDA, CDR2 SQIVND (reference sequence). CDR3 nucleotides: TGTGCCAGTAGTATAAGCCGAGGTACCGGGGAGCTGTTTTTT. It is translated as CASSISRGTGELFF. Using reference TRBV19 and TRBJ2-2 for the parts outside the CDR3, the full variable domain is DGGITQSPKYLFRKEGQNVTLSCEQNLNHDAMYWYRQDPGQGLRLIYYSQIVNDFQKGDIAEGYSVSREKKESFPLTVTSAQKNPTAFYLCASSISRGTGELFFGEGSRLTVL.

CDR3 coding DNA: TGTGCCAGCAAGGCCCCTGGGAGCAATCAGCCCCAGCATTTT. Translation: CASKAPGSNQPQHF. This chain links TRBV12-3 or TRBV12-4 with TRBJ1-5; unclear D gene. Trimming took 7 bases from V and 1 from J, leaving 11 bases between them. The CDR3 covers 14 residues.

The genes are TRBV20-1 and TRBJ1-4; 9 bases fit TRBD1. The CDR3 loop spans 13 amino acids. Germline CDR1 is DFQATT and CDR2 is SNEGSKA (reference sequence). Trimming took 6 bases from V and 6 from J; bases not matched to a gene: 5. The CDR3 loop is CSAIQGADEKLFF. For the CDR3, the DNA is TGCAGTGCCATACAGGGGGCTGATGAAAAACTGTTTTTT.